The 30 T cell receptor beta chains in this list originate from one sample, sequenced in a study of blood T cell repertoires in COVID-19. This table comes from immunoSEQ multiplex PCR, and its TCRdb copy is limited to in-frame clones, with some not included. The sample holds around 230,000 clones, approximately 88% seen once. The sample comprised PBMCs or T cells enriched from blood (not recorded which). The receptors originated from a young man with acute COVID-19.

The chain employs TRBV9 and TRBJ2-1; perhaps TRBD1 as D (7 bases). Trimming pared 4 bases from V and 0 bases from J, leaving 11 bases between. The germline V gene has CDR1 SGDLS and CDR2 YYNGEE. The CDR3 is made up of 15 amino acids. CDR3 nucleotide sequence: TGTGCCAGCAGCCCAGGGGGGATCTCCTACAATGAGCAGTTCTTC. Its protein is CASSPGGISYNEQFF.

The J gene is TRBJ1-1, the V gene TRBV5-4, with TRBD1 as a possible D gene (6 bases). This CDR3 comprises 14 residues. Trimming removed 4 bases at V and 1 base at J, with 11 bases between. Germline V gives CDR1 SGHNT, CDR2 YYREEE (reference sequence). Here the CDR3 DNA reads TGTGCCAGCAGCAGTCGGACAGCGAACACTGAAGCTTTCTTT. It specifies CASSSRTANTEAFF.

The chain joins TRBV7-9 to TRBJ1-6; D uncertain. Germline loops: CDR1 SEHNR, CDR2 FQNEAQ (reference sequence). V lost 3 bases, J lost 8 bases, and 17 bases lay in between. The CDR3 spans 16 residues. Here the CDR3 DNA reads TGTGCCAGCAGCTTCGGTAGGGTGCGGGGAGATTCACCCCTCCACTTT. This codes for CASSFGRVRGDSPLHF. The full variable domain, its missing parts supplied by reference TRBV7-9 and TRBJ1-6, is DTGVSQNPRHKITKRGQNVTFRCDPISEHNRLYWYRQTLGQGPEFLTYFQNEAQLEKSRLLSDRFSAERPKGSFSTLEIQRTEQGDSAMYLCASSFGRVRGDSPLHFGNGTRLTVT.

Here the CDR3 DNA reads TGTGCCAGCAGCTCGGTCCCGGTCCCGAACACCGGGGAGCTGTTTTTT. Its protein is CASSSVPVPNTGELFF. This rearrangement joins TRBV7-3 to TRBJ2-2; D call uncertain. The germline V and J ends were trimmed by 4 bases and 0 bases, with 12 bases remaining between them. The CDR3 is 16 residues long. In germline, CDR1 is SGHTA, CDR2 FQGTGA.

This chain joins TRBV4-1 and TRBJ2-2, with TRBD2 matching over 10 bases. Trimming cost V 4 bases and J 5 bases; bases outside gene matches: 10. Germline V gives CDR1 MGHRA, CDR2 YSYEKL. The CDR3 has 17 residues. The CDR3 DNA reads TGCGCCAGCAGCCCCCACCCAAGCGGGAGGGGAACCGGGGAGCTGTTTTTT. Protein sequence: CASSPHPSGRGTGELFF.

The V gene is TRBV19, the J gene TRBJ1-6; D might be TRBD1 (5 bases). Germline V gives CDR1 LNHDA, CDR2 SQIVND (reference sequence). This CDR3 has 13 amino acids. V dropped 7 bases and J dropped 7 bases, with 11 bases sitting between them. Here the CDR3 reads CASTLGGNSPLHF. The CDR3 DNA reads as TGTGCCAGTACCCTTGGGGGGAATTCACCCCTCCACTTT.

This clone was seen only once. The chain joins TRBV19 to TRBJ2-2, with D perhaps TRBD1 (6 bases). Looked up from germline, CDR1 is LNHDA and CDR2 is SQIVND (reference sequence). This CDR3 is 13 amino acids long. V was pared by 5 bases and J by 5 bases, with 9 bases between. DNA for the CDR3: TGTGCCAGTAGTCCCACAGGGACCGGGGAGCTGTTTTTT. Its protein is CASSPTGTGELFF.

CDR3 sequence: CASSVGIAGVVDTQYF. CDR3 DNA sequence: TGTGCCAGCAGCGTAGGCATAGCGGGAGTAGTAGATACGCAGTATTTT. The chain carries TRBV9 and TRBJ2-3; 9 bases map to TRBD2. The J segment lost 5 bases and the V segment lost 0 bases, leaving 7 bases of the junction unmatched. Germline V gene lookup returns CDR1 SGDLS and CDR2 YYNGEE. The length of the CDR3 is 16 residues.

This chain links TRBV5-1 with TRBJ2-7; tentatively, D is TRBD1 (5 bases). Trimming shortened V by 1 base and J by 3 bases, and 11 bases separated the two germline ends. CDR3 length: 14 residues. Germline loops: CDR1 SGHRS, CDR2 YFSETQ. This chain's CDR3 is CASSLHRTIYEQYF. The CDR3 nucleotides are TGCGCCAGCAGCTTGCACAGGACCATCTACGAGCAGTACTTC.

The V call is TRBV7-3, the J call TRBJ1-2, with 7 nucleotides matching TRBD1. J gave up 3 bases and V 5 bases, and 6 bases lay outside the gene matches. Germline V gene data show CDR1 as SGHTA and CDR2 as FQGTGA. CDR3 size: 14 residues. Here the CDR3 DNA reads TGTGCCAGCAGCGCCCGAGACAGGGACTATGGCTACACCTTC. Translation: CASSARDRDYGYTF.

The chain joins TRBV28 to TRBJ2-1; 15 nucleotides line up with TRBD2. Germline CDR1 and CDR2: MDHEN and SYDVKM. There are 14 residues in the CDR3. V trimming: 10 bases; J trimming: 7 bases; junction bases outside the gene matches: 5. CDR3 loop: CATTGTSGRNEQFF. CDR3 nucleotide sequence: TGTGCCACCACCGGGACTAGCGGGAGGAATGAGCAGTTCTTC.

This chain links TRBV27 with TRBJ1-5; TRBD1 agrees at 7 bases. The V segment lost 2 bases and the J segment 5 bases; nucleotides outside the gene matches: 6. The V gene's germline CDR1 is MNHEY and CDR2 SMNVEV (reference sequence). CDR3 size: 15 residues. CDR3: CASSLDYQGDQPQHF. The CDR3 coding sequence is TGTGCCAGCAGTTTAGATTATCAGGGGGATCAGCCCCAGCATTTT.

This chain uses TRBV2 with TRBJ2-3; 7 bases map to TRBD2. Germline V gene sequence: CDR1 SNHLY, CDR2 FYNNEI. The CDR3 is made up of 13 amino acids. The V gene end was trimmed by 6 bases and the J gene end by 6 bases; junction bases not matched to a gene: 6. CDR3 loop: CASRAGPRDTQYF. Written as DNA, the CDR3 is TGTGCCAGCAGAGCGGGACCCCGGGATACGCAGTATTTT. The entire variable domain, with the rest obtained from reference TRBV2 and TRBJ2-3, is as follows: EPEVTQTPSHQVTQMGQEVILRCVPISNHLYFYWYRQILGQKVEFLVSFYNNEISEKSEIFDDQFSVERPDGSNFTLKIRSTKLEDSAMYFCASRAGPRDTQYFGPGTRLTVL.

The rearrangement joins TRBV27 to TRBJ2-5, with 12 bases identical to TRBD2. The V gene's germline CDR1 is MNHEY and CDR2 SMNVEV (reference sequence). Unmatched junction bases numbered 9, after V lost 4 bases and J lost 6 bases. The CDR3 contains 16 residues. The CDR3 nucleotides read TGTGCCAGCAGTTCAACCCTAGCGGGAGGGGTAAAGACCCAGTACTTC. This encodes CASSSTLAGGVKTQYF.

The chain links TRBV10-3 to TRBJ2-7; TRBD2 matches at 8 bases. Trimming at V came to 4 bases and at J to 2 bases, leaving 10 bases not matched to a gene. The CDR3 is 16 amino acids. In germline, CDR1 is ENHRY, CDR2 SYGVKD. In DNA form, the CDR3 reads TGTGCCATCAGTGCCAAGCTAGCGGGCCTCCCCTACGAGCAGTACTTC. This translates into CAISAKLAGLPYEQYF.

The chain has TRBV4-1 and TRBJ2-1; 7 nucleotides line up with TRBD2. V gave up 1 base and J gave up 2 bases; unmatched junction bases: 2. CDR3 size: 15 residues. Germline loops: CDR1 MGHRA, CDR2 YSYEKL. CDR3 sequence: CASSQVAGAYNEQFF. The CDR3 DNA reads as TGCGCCAGCAGCCAAGTTGCGGGAGCCTACAATGAGCAGTTCTTC.

The chain carries TRBV7-2 and TRBJ2-2; TRBD2 aligns across 7 bases. The CDR3 has 15 amino acids. Germline-derived CDR1 and CDR2 are SGHTA and FQGNSA. Trimming at V came to 5 bases and at J to 0 bases, leaving 3 bases not matched to a gene. The CDR3 reads CASSLGLPNTGELFF. The DNA of the CDR3 is TGTGCCAGCAGCCTGGGACTACCGAACACCGGGGAGCTGTTTTTT.

V gene TRBV5-3 combines with J gene TRBJ1-2; no firm D call. Being an ORF, TRBV5-3 has a function that is uncertain. The CDR3 runs to 17 residues. Trimming stripped 1 base from V and 2 bases from J, with 18 bases between. The DNA of the CDR3 is TGTGCCAGAAGCTTGAGTACAGTAGGAACATTAAACTATGGCTACACCTTC. It is translated as CARSLSTVGTLNYGYTF.

The rearrangement joins TRBV2 to TRBJ1-3; a weak D match, TRBD1 (5 bases). CDR1 and CDR2 from the germline V gene are SNHLY and FYNNEI. Trimming took 4 bases from V and 2 from J, leaving 18 bases between them. The CDR3 runs to 17 residues. The CDR3 coding sequence is TGTGCCAGCAGTGCAAGCGAAATTCGGGGGGCTGGAAACACCATATATTTT. It yields the protein CASSASEIRGAGNTIYF.

In its sample, this clone was seen once. The chain links TRBV5-6 to TRBJ1-1, with unresolved D. The germline V gene has CDR1 SGHDT and CDR2 YYEEEE. The length of the CDR3 is 15 residues. Trimming removed 5 bases at V and 3 bases at J, with 17 bases between. The CDR3 DNA is TGTGCCAGCAGGGTATATTCGGGTGTTTACACTGAAGCTTTCTTT. The encoded protein is CASRVYSGVYTEAFF.

The chain employs TRBV29-1 and TRBJ2-7; D is ambiguous. Germline values: CDR1 SQVTM, CDR2 ANQGSEA. This CDR3 region has 13 residues. V was cut by 7 bases and J by 3 bases, with 16 bases left in between. CDR3 nucleotides: TGCAGCGCCCTGACTCCTCCAGACTACGAGCAGTACTTC. The encoded protein is CSALTPPDYEQYF.

This chain links TRBV5-4 with TRBJ2-7, with TRBD2 identical over 8 bases. The CDR3 is made up of 16 amino acids. Per the germline V gene, CDR1 is SGHNT and CDR2 is YYREEE (reference sequence). The V gene end was trimmed by 3 bases and the J gene end by 3 bases; junction bases not matched to a gene: 11. The DNA of the CDR3 is TGTGCCAGCAGCTCTGGAGGTACTAGCGGTTACTACGAGCAGTACTTC. Amino acid sequence: CASSSGGTSGYYEQYF.

This clone has just one count. This chain links TRBV7-2 with TRBJ2-7, with D uncertain. V was clipped by 1 base and J by 0 bases, with 7 bases between them. This CDR3 has 14 residues. Germline CDR1 reads SGHTA; CDR2 reads FQGNSA. CDR3 region: CASSLVRSSYEQYF. CDR3 sequence (DNA): TGTGCCAGCAGCTTAGTTAGGAGCTCCTACGAGCAGTACTTC.

CDR3 residues: CASSLAASQDRSPLEQYF. The CDR3 DNA reads as TGCGCCAGCAGCTTGGCTGCTAGTCAAGATCGCTCCCCCCTCGAGCAGTACTTC. The rearrangement joins TRBV5-1 to TRBJ2-7; no definite D call. V shed 0 bases and J shed 6 bases, with 25 bases lying between them. The CDR3 extends over 18 amino acids. Germline CDR1 and CDR2: SGHRS and YFSETQ.

This clone was counted between two and nine times. The rearrangement joins TRBV2 to TRBJ1-6; 11 nucleotides match TRBD1. CDR1 is SNHLY, CDR2 FYNNEI, per germline. V shed 8 bases, J shed 7 bases, and the junction held 4 bases outside the gene matches. The CDR3 contains 14 residues. Here the CDR3 reads CASLGTGGNSPLHF. CDR3 nucleotides: TGTGCCAGCTTAGGGACAGGGGGAAATTCACCCCTCCACTTT.

The chain combines TRBV23-1 with TRBJ1-1; possible D gene TRBD1, 5 bases. TRBV23-1 is filed as an ORF, its function uncertain. The V end lost 4 bases, the J end lost 1 base, and 7 bases lay between the germline ends. The CDR3 spans 13 residues. This CDR3 reads CASSRQGNTEAFF. The CDR3 bases are TGCGCCAGCAGTCGGCAGGGGAACACTGAAGCTTTCTTT.

The rearrangement joins TRBV21-1 to TRBJ1-1; the D segment call TRBD1 is taken from the table without a DNA check. TRBV21-1 is noted as a pseudogene. This CDR3 is built from 14 residues. CDR3 region: CASPPGQGNTEAFF. DNA for the CDR3: TGTGCCAGTCCACCGGGACAGGGGAACACTGAAGCTTTCTTT.

Only a few counts were recorded for this clone. This chain uses TRBV6-6 with TRBJ2-3; TRBD2 matches at 11 bases. Trimming cost V 7 bases and J 4 bases; bases outside gene matches: 10. The length of the CDR3 is 16 residues. Per germline, CDR1 MNHNY and CDR2 SVGAGI (reference sequence). The CDR3 spells CASISLAGGGSDTQYF. The CDR3 nucleotides are TGTGCCAGCATCTCCTTAGCGGGAGGGGGCTCAGATACGCAGTATTTT.

This clone was counted only a few times. The chain is built from TRBV13 and TRBJ2-7, with D hard to call. The CDR3 contains 12 residues. Germline V lookup: CDR1 PRHDT, CDR2 FYEKMQ (reference sequence). The germline V and J ends were trimmed by 0 bases and 6 bases, with 6 bases remaining between them. CDR3 nucleotides: TGTGCCAGCAGCTTAGGCACACCCGAGCAGTACTTC. It translates to CASSLGTPEQYF.

The V call is TRBV30, the J call TRBJ2-2; 13 bases match TRBD2. CDR3 length: 17 residues. Looked up from germline, CDR1 is GTSNPN and CDR2 is SVGIG (reference sequence). Trimming took 4 bases from V and 3 from J; bases not matched to a gene: 8. CDR3 amino acids: CAWTLLAGGPYTGELFF. The DNA for the CDR3 is TGTGCCTGGACCCTACTAGCGGGAGGGCCTTACACCGGGGAGCTGTTTTTT.